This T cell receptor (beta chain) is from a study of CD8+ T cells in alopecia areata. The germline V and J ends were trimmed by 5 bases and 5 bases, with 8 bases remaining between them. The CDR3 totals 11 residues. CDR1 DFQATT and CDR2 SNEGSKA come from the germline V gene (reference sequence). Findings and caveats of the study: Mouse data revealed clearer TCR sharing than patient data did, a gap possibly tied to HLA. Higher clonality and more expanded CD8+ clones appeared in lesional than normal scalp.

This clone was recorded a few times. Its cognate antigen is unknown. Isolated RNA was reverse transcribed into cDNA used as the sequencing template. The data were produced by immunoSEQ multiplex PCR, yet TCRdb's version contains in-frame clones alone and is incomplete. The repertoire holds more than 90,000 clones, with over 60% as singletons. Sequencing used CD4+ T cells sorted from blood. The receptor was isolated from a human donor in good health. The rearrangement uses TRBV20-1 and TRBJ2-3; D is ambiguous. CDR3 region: CSADQGDTQYF. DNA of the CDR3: TGCAGTGCTGACCAAGGAGATACGCAGTATTTT.